This T cell receptor (beta chain) came from a study of blood T cell repertoires in COVID-19. Repertoires were generated with immunoSEQ multiplex PCR, while TCRdb's copy carries only in-frame clones and drops some. Of around 310,000 clones in the sample, 75% to 95% are singletons; the top ten hold approximately 7.5%. This clone has just one count. The sequencing sample was made of peripheral blood. This receptor was identified in a woman aged 30 to 39 with COVID-19, enrolled during active disease.

CDR3 residues: CASSPTGQETQYF. The CDR3 DNA is TGTGCCAGCAGTCCGACAGGACAAGAGACCCAGTACTTC. The chain carries TRBV12-3 or TRBV12-4 and TRBJ2-5, with D maybe TRBD1 (6 bases). Trimming pared 5 bases from V and 2 bases from J, leaving 9 bases between. The CDR3 has 13 residues.